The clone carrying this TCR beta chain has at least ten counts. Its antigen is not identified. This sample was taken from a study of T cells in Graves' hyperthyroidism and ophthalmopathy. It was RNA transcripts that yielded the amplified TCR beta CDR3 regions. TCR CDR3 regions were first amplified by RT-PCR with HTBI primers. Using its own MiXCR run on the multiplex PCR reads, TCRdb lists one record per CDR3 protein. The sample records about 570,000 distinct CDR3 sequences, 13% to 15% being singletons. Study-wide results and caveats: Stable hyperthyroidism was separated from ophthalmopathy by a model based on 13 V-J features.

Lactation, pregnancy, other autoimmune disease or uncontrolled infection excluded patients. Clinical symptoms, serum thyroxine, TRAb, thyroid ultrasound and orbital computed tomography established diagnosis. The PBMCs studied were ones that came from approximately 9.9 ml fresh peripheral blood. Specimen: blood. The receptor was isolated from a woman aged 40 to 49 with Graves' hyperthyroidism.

The CDR3 DNA reads TGCAGTGCTCTGGATGTCACAGATACGCAGTATTTT. It codes for CSALDVTDTQYF. The rearrangement uses TRBV20-1 and TRBJ2-3; D not certain. The V end was cut by 5 bases, the J end by 2 bases, with 8 bases between. The CDR3 runs to 12 residues. Per the germline V gene, CDR1 is DFQATT and CDR2 is SNEGSKA (reference sequence).